The next 4 T cell receptor beta chains were all read from a single sample in a study of blood T cell repertoires in COVID-19. Clones were read by immunoSEQ multiplex PCR, and TCRdb kept only the in-frame ones, dropping some. The profile shows 150,000 to 200,000 clones, roughly 80% of them singletons. The source material was peripheral blood. The receptors were gathered from a man aged 45 to 65 who had recovered from COVID-19.

The chain carries TRBV2 and TRBJ2-2; D is possibly TRBD1 (6 bases). The CDR3 is 15 residues long. CDR1 and CDR2 from the germline V gene are SNHLY and FYNNEI. Trimming pared 6 bases from V and 0 bases from J, leaving 11 bases between. This CDR3 reads CASSTGLANTGELFF. The CDR3 nucleotides are TGTGCCAGCAGCACAGGGCTCGCGAACACCGGGGAGCTGTTTTTT.

The chain carries TRBV24-1 and TRBJ2-3, with 12 bases lining up with TRBD2. The CDR3 totals 19 residues. The junction had 13 bases not matched to a gene; V was cut back by 4 bases and J by 3 bases. Per germline, CDR1 KGHDR and CDR2 SFDVKD. The CDR3 loop reads CATSDTLAGGLGRTDTQYF. CDR3 DNA: TGTGCCACCAGTGACACCCTAGCGGGAGGGTTGGGTAGAACAGATACGCAGTATTTT.

J is TRBJ2-7 and V is TRBV5-1, with 10 bases aligning to TRBD1. From germline, CDR1 is SGHRS and CDR2 YFSETQ. V shed 4 bases and J 5 bases; nucleotides not matched to a gene: 12. CDR3 size: 16 residues. Written as DNA, the CDR3 is TGCGCCAGCAGCCGGGACAGGGGTGGGCCTAGTCACGAGCAGTACTTC. It specifies CASSRDRGGPSHEQYF.

This clone was detected only a few times. The rearrangement links TRBV10-3 to TRBJ2-3; 8 nucleotides line up with TRBD1. This CDR3 is built from 13 residues. The germline gives CDR1 ENHRY, CDR2 SYGVKD. V was clipped by 8 bases and J by 4 bases; unmatched bases: 5. The CDR3 protein is CAIARTGSDTQYF. Here the CDR3 DNA reads TGTGCCATCGCAAGGACAGGGTCAGATACGCAGTATTTT.